This T cell receptor beta chain was sequenced for a study of CD8 T cells in ankylosing spondylitis (dated by TCRdb to 2016 to 2017). Notes on the research overall: T cell receptor beta repertoires were profiled in healthy donors and ankylosing spondylitis patients so that disease-linked TCR variants could be found. Peripheral blood was sampled, and synovial fluid was also collected from ankylosing spondylitis patients. The whole study cohort included 108 healthy donors and around 24 ankylosing spondylitis patients.

The full study reports these points: Significant enrichment of the disease-linked clones was reported in matched synovial fluid samples from ankylosing spondylitis patients. Some motif variants were previously reported in synovial fluid and blood of reactive arthritis patients, suggesting common disease-initiation mechanisms. The disease-linked clones showed a CD8+ phenotype and occurred at relatively low frequencies in peripheral blood. A TCR beta motif of seven or eight highly homologous amino acid variants appeared characteristic of blood from ankylosing spondylitis patients.

Including the terminal cysteine and phenylalanine, the CDR3 comprises 15 residues. Only the CDR3 DNA stays, 45 bases, in frame from base 1. According to the germline V gene (reference sequence), CDR1 reads DFQATT and CDR2 reads SNEGSKA. Relative to germline, V is 7 bases shorter and J is 9 bases shorter, with 25 bases between their ends. Sequencing was performed on an Illumina HiSeq 2500. Quantitative 5'-RACE with molecular barcodes was the method used to prepare the TCR beta libraries. As for the authors' bioinformatics: Disease-linked TCR variants were identified with a new computational method built on a probabilistic model of VDJ rearrangement. TCRdb redid the processing of the public reads, applying fastp at Q25 and MiXCR, and retained in-frame beta chains. Every CDR3 protein is listed once, alongside the most common genes and DNA of its rows. Here the V and J calls rest on TCRdb's processing, not on the authors' analysis. This sample holds approximately 540,000 distinct CDR3 sequences; roughly an eighth were observed only once. Of the sample, nearly 7% falls within the top ten clones.

This clonotype was counted only a few times. What this receptor recognizes is not known. Qualities for individual bases were not recorded, and no much larger clone is one base off. The chain uses TRBV20-1 and TRBJ1-5, with TRBD1 as a weak D call on 5 bases. The sample consisted of blood, either unsorted or a sorted T cell fraction (not recorded which). The sequence was collected from a male donor with ankylosing spondylitis. The bases read TGCAGTGTTCCGCCAGGAGGGGCCCACGGTCCGCCCCAGCATTTT. Its protein product is CSVPPGGAHGPPQHF.